Following are 19 T cell receptor beta chains from one sample sequenced in a study of Graves' ophthalmopathy and Graves' hyperthyroidism. Investigators amplified TCR beta CDR3 regions from RNA transcripts. HTBI primers served in a first-round RT-PCR, which a second-round multiplex PCR followed. Using its own MiXCR run on the multiplex PCR reads, TCRdb lists one record per CDR3 protein. This table has 400,000 to 500,000 distinct CDR3 sequences, over 20% appearing once. The sample comprised peripheral blood. These receptors were obtained from a woman aged 18-29 years with stable Graves' hyperthyroidism.

The chain recombines TRBV2 with TRBJ1-5; D is possibly TRBD1 (6 bases). Germline lookup yields CDR1 SNHLY and CDR2 FYNNEI. The CDR3 consists of 16 residues. Trimming removed 3 bases from V and 2 bases from J, with 14 bases in between. This CDR3 reads CASSDQGIGGNQPQHF. The CDR3 DNA sequence: TGTGCCAGCAGTGATCAGGGGATCGGCGGCAATCAGCCCCAGCATTTT.

About this clonotype itself: Compared with germline, one end of the junction differs, possibly owing to a read error. The chain employs TRBV7-6 and TRBJ2-4; D perhaps matches TRBD1 (5 bases). This CDR3 spans 14 amino acids. Germline values: CDR1 SGHVS, CDR2 FNYEAQ. CDR3 DNA sequence: TGTGCCAGCAGCTTAGATCAGGGTGGGAACATTAAGTACTTC. Residues: CASSLDQGGNIKYF.

This clonotype was counted ten times or more. The chain has TRBV5-1 and TRBJ1-1; D is uncertain. The germline CDR1 and CDR2 sequences are SGHRS and YFSETQ. The V and J ends lost 6 bases and 5 bases respectively, with 8 bases between them. This CDR3 is built from 11 residues. The CDR3 reads CASTEGTEAFF. In DNA, the CDR3 is TGCGCCAGCACCGAAGGAACTGAAGCTTTCTTT.

The gene calls are TRBV20-1 and TRBJ2-5; no reliable D call. The germline CDR1 and CDR2 sequences are DFQATT and SNEGSKA (reference sequence). The CDR3 is made up of 12 amino acids. The CDR3 protein is CSAPPQWGTQYF. DNA of the CDR3: TGCAGCGCTCCTCCCCAGTGGGGGACCCAGTACTTC.

Many counts were recorded for this clonotype. This rearrangement joins TRBV12-3 or TRBV12-4 to TRBJ2-7; 10 bases align to TRBD1. The CDR3 is made up of 16 amino acids. V shed 5 bases, J shed 6 bases, and the junction held 13 bases outside the gene matches. The CDR3 coding sequence is TGTGCCAGCAGTCCTGCGTGGGGACAGGGGTACTCCGAGCAGTACTTC. Encoded protein: CASSPAWGQGYSEQYF.

This clonotype was seen ten or more times. This rearrangement joins TRBV5-1 to TRBJ1-2, with D possibly TRBD1 on 6 matching bases. Trimming took 4 bases from V and 8 from J, leaving 15 bases between them. This CDR3 is built from 13 residues. Germline loops: CDR1 SGHRS, CDR2 YFSETQ. CDR3 loop: CASSKDSLGGYTF. CDR3 in DNA: TGCGCCAGCAGCAAGGACAGCTTGGGGGGCTACACCTTC.

This clonotype was seen repeatedly, ten times or more. A read error may produce the germline difference seen at one junction end. V usage is TRBV6-5 and J usage is TRBJ2-4, with no clear D. This CDR3 spans 14 amino acids. CDR1 is MNHEY, CDR2 SVGAGI, per germline. CDR3 in amino acids: CASSYGGAKNIQYF. CDR3 DNA: TGTGCCAGTAGTTACGGTGGGGCCAAAAACATTCAGTACTTC.

This clonotype was seen at least ten times. CDR3 region: CSARIYGLSNTEAFF. The CDR3 bases are TGCAGTGCTAGAATCTATGGTTTATCGAACACTGAAGCTTTCTTT. The chain couples TRBV20-1 to TRBJ1-1; no firm D call. This CDR3 has 15 amino acids. The V end was cut by 2 bases, the J end by 1 base, with 14 bases between. Germline V gives CDR1 DFQATT, CDR2 SNEGSKA (reference sequence).

This clonotype showed up just a few times. V is TRBV12-3 or TRBV12-4 and J is TRBJ2-4; D ambiguous. The CDR3 covers 17 residues. V was shortened by 1 base and J by 0 bases, with 13 bases between the two germline ends. The CDR3 region is CASSLEFGVLAKNIQYF. The CDR3, as DNA: TGTGCCAGCAGTTTAGAATTTGGGGTCCTAGCCAAAAACATTCAGTACTTC.

This clonotype was observed at least ten times. The chain carries TRBV12-3 or TRBV12-4 and TRBJ1-2; 11 bases align to TRBD1. The CDR3 runs to 18 residues. With 5 bases clipped from V and 0 bases from J, the junction kept 11 bases outside the gene matches. This CDR3 is CASSGATGTGGANYGYTF. The CDR3 bases are TGTGCCAGCAGTGGCGCTACCGGGACAGGGGGAGCTAACTATGGCTACACCTTC.

In this sample, this clonotype turned up many times. The gene calls are TRBV11-2 and TRBJ2-7; TRBD2 matches at 10 bases. J gave up 5 bases and V 5 bases, and 6 bases lay outside the gene matches. The CDR3 contains 14 residues. CDR1 is SGHAT, CDR2 FQNNGV, per germline. CDR3 region: CASSPSGSGNEQYF. For the CDR3, the DNA is TGTGCCAGCAGCCCTAGCGGGAGTGGAAACGAGCAGTACTTC.

This chain connects TRBV18 to TRBJ1-2; D gene ambiguous. Deletions cut 2 bases from V and 3 bases from J, with 13 bases between. Germline V gene data show CDR1 as KGHSH and CDR2 as LQKENI. This CDR3 comprises 15 residues. CDR3 sequence (DNA): TGTGCCAGCTCACCATCAGGAGGCGCCGACTATGGCTACACCTTC. The encoded protein is CASSPSGGADYGYTF. Filled out from reference TRBV18 and TRBJ1-2, the complete variable domain reads NAGVMQNPRHLVRRRGQEARLRCSPMKGHSHVYWYRQLPEEGLKFMVYLQKENIIDESGMPKERFSAEFPKEGPSILRIQQVVRGDSAAYFCASSPSGGADYGYTFGSGTRLTVV.

This clonotype showed up many times. The chain carries TRBV9 and TRBJ2-7, with 7 bases lining up with TRBD1. Trimming took 7 bases from V and 3 from J; bases not matched to a gene: 13. CDR1 is SGDLS and CDR2 is YYNGEE in the germline V gene. This CDR3 has 15 residues. CDR3 bases: TGTGCCAGCGGTCAGACCCGGGACAGCCGCTACGAGCAGTACTTC. Its translation is CASGQTRDSRYEQYF.

This clonotype was detected ten times or more. The J gene is TRBJ2-2, the V gene TRBV6-1, with D possibly TRBD1 on 5 matching bases. The germline V gene encodes CDR1 MNHNS and CDR2 SASEGT. V lost 3 bases to trimming and J lost 4 bases, with 12 bases between them. CDR3 length: 15 amino acids. For the CDR3, the DNA is TGTGCCAGCAGTGATGGCGGACAAATCACCGGGGAGCTGTTTTTT. Translated, it gives CASSDGGQITGELFF.

This clonotype has ten or more counts. The rearrangement uses TRBV12-3 or TRBV12-4 and TRBJ1-1; unclear D gene. The CDR3 totals 11 residues. Trimming cost V 6 bases and J 8 bases, with 10 bases left between them. CDR3 sequence: CASSPGSEAFF. The CDR3 bases are TGTGCCAGCAGCCCGGGATCGGAAGCTTTCTTT.

In this sample, this clonotype turned up a few times. The chain links TRBV28 to TRBJ2-5, with 9 bases that match TRBD1. J lost 5 bases, V lost 5 bases, and 6 bases had no gene match. Germline V lookup: CDR1 MDHEN, CDR2 SYDVKM. The CDR3 spans 14 residues. The CDR3 DNA is TGTGCCAGCAGTCATACAGGGGGCAGGGAGACCCAGTACTTC. As protein: CASSHTGGRETQYF. The full variable domain, completed using reference TRBV28 and TRBJ2-5, is DVKVTQSSRYLVKRTGEKVFLECVQDMDHENMFWYRQDPGLGLRLIYFSYDVKMKEKGDIPEGYSVSREKKERFSLILESASTNQTSMYLCASSHTGGRETQYFGPGTRLLVL.

Notes on this clonotype: This could be a read error, since a much larger clone is one nucleotide away. Because the CDR3 is missing its conserved closing phenylalanine or tryptophan, this is likely a read error. The chain combines TRBV27 with TRBJ1-6; D not resolved. This CDR3 comprises 17 residues. V was shortened by 6 bases and J by 7 bases, with 22 bases between the two germline ends. From germline, CDR1 is MNHEY and CDR2 SMNVEV (reference sequence). The CDR3 bases are TGTGCCAGCAGGTACACCCTTGCTGAGTCAAAGAATTCACCCCTCCACTAT. Translated, it gives CASRYTLAESKNSPLHY.

The V gene is TRBV6-2 or TRBV6-3, the J gene TRBJ2-3, with TRBD2 identical over 8 bases. The germline gives CDR1 MNHEY, CDR2 SVGEGT. The junction had 1 base not matched to a gene; V was cut back by 0 bases and J by 2 bases. This CDR3 has 15 amino acids. The CDR3 coding sequence is TGTGCCAGCAGTTACTCCGGGGGGGCCACAGATACGCAGTATTTT. Its protein is CASSYSGGATDTQYF.

CDR3 DNA sequence: TGTGCCAGCAGTTTTAGGGTAGACCGGGACGAGCAGTACTTC. Encoded protein: CASSFRVDRDEQYF. The chain is built from TRBV12-3 or TRBV12-4 and TRBJ2-7; the D is unclear. The CDR3 has 14 amino acids. Trimming cost V 3 bases and J 5 bases, with 14 bases left between them.